This T cell receptor beta chain was identified during a study of chemoradiotherapy in HPV16-positive cancers. Findings and limits, study-wide: Candidate HPV-specific clones and E7-related TCR motifs grew in tumor during treatment.

The CDR3 length is 13 residues. CDR1 and CDR2 from the germline V gene are LNHDA and SQIVND (reference sequence). The germline V and J ends were trimmed by 5 bases and 0 bases, with 7 bases remaining between them. Clones were sequenced by immunoSEQ multiplex PCR, and TCRdb holds only the in-frame ones, with some missing. The table lists about 14,000 clones, about four fifths of them singletons. Comments on this clone: As yet, its antigen is unknown.

This specimen was acquired from a patient who underwent chemoradiotherapy. This TCR came from a human donor with HPV-associated anogenital cancer. V and J are TRBV19 and TRBJ1-1; D ambiguous. The CDR3 sequence: CASSPGMNTEAFF. For the CDR3, the DNA is TGTGCCAGTAGTCCGGGTATGAACACTGAAGCTTTCTTT.